One sample yielded the 32 T cell receptor beta chains listed below, sequenced in a study of a mutant IDH1 vaccine in newly diagnosed glioma. Generated by immunoSEQ multiplex PCR, the TCRdb table keeps only in-frame clones and is missing some. The sample lists around 54,000 clones, roughly 80% occurring once. Described time point: baseline, week 1 (first vaccination visit). The sample's treatment: pre-vaccination baseline after standard-of-care therapy. This sample comprised PBMCs, obtained from a glioma patient treated with radiotherapy, temozolomide or both. These TCRs come from a man aged 18 to 30 with glioma.

This chain joins TRBV9 and TRBJ1-2; TRBD1 might be the D (5 bases). Per germline, CDR1 SGDLS and CDR2 YYNGEE. CDR3 length equals 15 residues. V lost 7 bases, J lost 0 bases, and 16 bases lay in between. The CDR3 nucleotides read TGTGCCAGCGCGATGGGGGGGTTGACTAACTATGGCTACACCTTC. Translating it yields CASAMGGLTNYGYTF.

The V and J genes are TRBV4-2 and TRBJ1-1, with TRBD1 as a possible D gene (5 bases). The CDR3 spans 15 residues. V gave up 3 bases and J gave up 0 bases, with 11 bases separating them. In germline, CDR1 is LGHNA, CDR2 YNFKEQ. The CDR3 loop reads CASSQPTELNTEAFF. The CDR3 DNA reads as TGTGCCAGCAGCCAGCCGACAGAATTGAACACTGAAGCTTTCTTT.

This chain's CDR3 is CASSFRDSAYEQYF. In DNA form, the CDR3 reads TGTGCCAGCAGTTTCCGGGACAGCGCCTACGAGCAGTACTTC. The J gene is TRBJ2-7, the V gene TRBV6-6; 7 positions agree with TRBD1. This CDR3 region has 14 residues. Germline lookup yields CDR1 MNHNY and CDR2 SVGAGI (reference sequence). V lost 4 bases, J lost 2 bases, and 5 bases stayed unmatched.

Here the CDR3 DNA reads TGTGCCAGCAGTGAAGGCCGGGTTTTTGGCACTGAAGCTTTCTTT. It yields the protein CASSEGRVFGTEAFF. V is TRBV6-1 and J is TRBJ1-1; D call uncertain. CDR1 and CDR2 (germline): MNHNS, SASEGT. Trimming stripped 1 base from V and 4 bases from J, with 13 bases between. CDR3 length: 15 amino acids.

The rearrangement joins TRBV2 to TRBJ2-3; 10 bases align to TRBD2. CDR3 length: 16 amino acids. The germline CDR1 and CDR2 sequences are SNHLY and FYNNEI. After removal of 6 bases from V and 0 bases from J, the junction contained 6 bases not matched to a gene. The CDR3 protein is CASRRTSGASTDTQYF. In nucleotides, the CDR3 is TGTGCCAGCAGGAGAACTAGCGGGGCTAGCACAGATACGCAGTATTTT.

V gene TRBV30 combines with J gene TRBJ1-2, with D possibly being TRBD1 (6 bases). Germline CDR1 GTSNPN, CDR2 SVGIG (reference sequence). The CDR3 totals 15 residues. Trimming stripped 4 bases from V and 5 bases from J, with 20 bases between. CDR3 bases: TGTGCCTGGAATTCACGGGGGCCCAGGAGGTATGGCTACACCTTC. Amino acids: CAWNSRGPRRYGYTF.

The chain couples TRBV5-1 to TRBJ1-2; D remains unclear. Trimming cost V 4 bases and J 6 bases, with 16 bases left between them. This CDR3 spans 14 amino acids. Germline CDR1 and CDR2: SGHRS and YFSETQ. CDR3 in DNA: TGCGCCAGCAGCAACGGGCCACTCGCAGATGGCTACACCTTC. Its protein is CASSNGPLADGYTF.

The chain combines TRBV7-9 with TRBJ2-6; D unresolved. This CDR3 comprises 17 residues. Germline CDR1 SEHNR, CDR2 FQNEAQ (reference sequence). Trimming stripped 6 bases from V and 3 bases from J, with 18 bases between. The CDR3 region has the DNA TGTGCCAGCAGTTCAGGTGGGGAAAAAGGTGGGGCCAACGTCCTGACTTTC. This sequence encodes CASSSGGEKGGANVLTF.

This clone was seen a few times. This chain joins TRBV4-3 and TRBJ2-2, with D uncertain. V was cut by 3 bases and J by 4 bases, with 3 bases left in between. The germline gives CDR1 LGHNA, CDR2 YSLEER. The CDR3 has 12 residues. CDR3 coding DNA: TGCGCCAGCAGCCACCTCACCGGGGAGCTGTTTTTT. Amino acids: CASSHLTGELFF.

V is TRBV29-1 and J is TRBJ2-7; TRBD1 aligns across 9 bases. Looked up from germline, CDR1 is SQVTM and CDR2 is ANQGSEA. After removal of 4 bases from V and 5 bases from J, the junction contained 3 bases not matched to a gene. The CDR3 totals 12 residues. This chain's CDR3 is CSVGDRVNEQYF. The CDR3 DNA reads TGCAGCGTTGGGGACAGGGTAAACGAGCAGTACTTC.

This clone was seen only a few times. The genes are TRBV19 and TRBJ1-1; the D is unclear. From germline, CDR1 is LNHDA and CDR2 SQIVND (reference sequence). The CDR3 extends over 15 amino acids. Trimming shortened V by 8 bases and J by 5 bases, and 21 bases separated the two germline ends. CDR3 sequence (DNA): TGTGCCAGTGGGTTTAACGGACCCCCGGGGACTGAAGCTTTCTTT. It codes for CASGFNGPPGTEAFF.

The V gene is TRBV18, the J gene TRBJ1-2; no definite D call. V shed 1 base and J shed 6 bases, with 9 bases lying between them. The V gene's germline CDR1 is KGHSH and CDR2 LQKENI. The CDR3 is 13 residues long. The CDR3 reads CASSPRAGDGYTF. DNA of the CDR3: TGTGCCAGCTCACCACGGGCGGGCGATGGCTACACCTTC.

The gene calls are TRBV20-1 and TRBJ1-2; D is unclear. The ends were cut back, 3 bases at V and 4 bases at J, with 6 bases in the middle. The CDR3 length is 11 residues. Germline lookup yields CDR1 DFQATT and CDR2 SNEGSKA (reference sequence). CDR3 sequence (DNA): TGCAGTGCTAGGCTTAGCTATGGCTACACCTTC. Its translation is CSARLSYGYTF.

J is TRBJ1-2 and V is TRBV6-5; 7 bases match TRBD1. The CDR3 totals 14 residues. From germline, CDR1 is MNHEY and CDR2 SVGAGI. V lost 0 bases to trimming and J lost 5 bases; unmatched junction nucleotides: 3. Written as DNA, the CDR3 is TGTGCCAGCAGTTACTCGACAGGGTTTTATGGCTACACCTTC. This translates into CASSYSTGFYGYTF.

The chain is built from TRBV5-4 and TRBJ2-2; 9 bases fit TRBD1. Germline CDR1 reads SGHNT; CDR2 reads YYREEE (reference sequence). The CDR3 length is 16 residues. V lost 4 bases, J lost 4 bases, and 8 bases stayed unmatched. The CDR3 loop reads CASSPAGQGITGELFF. As DNA, the CDR3 is TGTGCCAGCAGCCCCGCGGGACAGGGTATCACCGGGGAGCTGTTTTTT.

A note on this clone: A read error may account for a junction end that differs from germline. The CDR3 nucleotides read TGTGCCAGCAACCTATTCACGGGACAGTCTTTC. This translates into CASNLFTGQSF. This sequence joins TRBV13 and TRBJ1-2, with 7 bases aligning to TRBD1. CDR1 PRHDT and CDR2 FYEKMQ come from the germline V gene (reference sequence). This CDR3 is 11 amino acids long.

The CDR3 region is CASSPRGNNQPQHF. In DNA, the CDR3 is TGTGCCAGCAGTCCCCGGGGGAACAATCAGCCCCAGCATTTT. The V gene is TRBV27, the J gene TRBJ1-5, with D maybe TRBD1 (5 bases). V gave up 5 bases and J gave up 3 bases, with 11 bases separating them. The CDR3 contains 14 residues. Germline V gene sequence: CDR1 MNHEY, CDR2 SMNVEV (reference sequence).

This sequence joins TRBV6-5 and TRBJ1-1; D may be TRBD1 (5 bases). V lost 2 bases, J lost 0 bases, and 10 bases lay in between. CDR3 length: 15 residues. Germline values: CDR1 MNHEY, CDR2 SVGAGI. CDR3 sequence reads: CASSYTPGMNTEAFF. CDR3 sequence (DNA): TGTGCCAGCAGTTACACCCCAGGGATGAACACTGAAGCTTTCTTT.

The genes are TRBV11-3 and TRBJ1-1, with a weak D call TRBD1 (6 bases). Per germline, CDR1 SGHNT and CDR2 YENEEA. This CDR3 is built from 15 residues. The V gene lost 1 base and the J gene lost 1 base, with 10 bases spanning the gap. The CDR3 sequence: CASSLGRTENTEAFF. The CDR3 DNA reads TGTGCCAGCAGCTTAGGGAGGACAGAGAACACTGAAGCTTTCTTT.

In its sample, this clone was seen once. J is TRBJ2-1 and V is TRBV9; 7 bases are a match to TRBD1. The CDR3 extends over 13 amino acids. From germline, CDR1 is SGDLS and CDR2 YYNGEE. V trimming: 3 bases; J trimming: 5 bases; junction bases outside the gene matches: 2. CDR3 bases: TGTGCCAGCAGCGCCGGACAGGACAATGAGCAGTTCTTC. Translated: CASSAGQDNEQFF.

The V gene is TRBV2, the J gene TRBJ2-7; D may be TRBD1 (6 bases). In germline, CDR1 is SNHLY, CDR2 FYNNEI. Trimming removed 1 base from V and 7 bases from J, with 17 bases in between. This CDR3 has 15 amino acids. In DNA form, the CDR3 reads TGTGCCAGCAGTGAAGACGGGACAAGGGAGTGGGAGCAGTACTTC. It encodes CASSEDGTREWEQYF.

This clone was recorded once. The chain couples TRBV9 to TRBJ1-2; D is perhaps TRBD1 (6 bases). V was cut by 4 bases and J by 7 bases, with 20 bases left in between. Per germline, CDR1 SGDLS and CDR2 YYNGEE. The CDR3 has 15 residues. The CDR3 reads CASSPRYEQGFGYTF. The CDR3 DNA sequence: TGTGCCAGCAGCCCTCGATACGAACAGGGATTTGGCTACACCTTC. The whole variable domain, remainder taken from reference TRBV9 and TRBJ1-2, is DSGVTQTPKHLITATGQRVTLRCSPRSGDLSVYWYQQSLDQGLQFLIQYYNGEERAKGNILERFSAQQFPDLHSELNLSSLELGDSALYFCASSPRYEQGFGYTFGSGTRLTVV.

This rearrangement joins TRBV6-1 to TRBJ2-5; TRBD1 matches at 7 bases. Losses at the gene ends were 3 bases for V and 4 bases for J; bases not matched to a gene: 2. Germline V gene sequence: CDR1 MNHNS, CDR2 SASEGT. The CDR3 sequence is 13 residues long. CDR3 protein: CASSEGQRETQYF. CDR3 nucleotides: TGTGCCAGCAGTGAGGGACAGCGAGAGACCCAGTACTTC.

This clone has a handful of counts. This rearrangement joins TRBV7-9 to TRBJ1-5; D unclear. The ends were cut back, 4 bases at V and 8 bases at J, with 9 bases in the middle. This CDR3 contains 12 residues. The germline CDR1 and CDR2 sequences are SEHNR and FQNEAQ (reference sequence). For the CDR3, the DNA is TGTGCCAGCAGCTCCCTTCGGGAGCCCCAGCATTTT. Amino acid sequence: CASSSLREPQHF.

This clone has a handful of counts. This chain links TRBV7-3 with TRBJ2-2, with D possibly matching TRBD2 (5 bases). This CDR3 contains 13 residues. The germline CDR1 and CDR2 sequences are SGHTA and FQGTGA. V lost 1 base, J lost 6 bases, and 6 bases lay in between. The CDR3 sequence: CASSLMEAGELFF. The CDR3 bases are TGTGCCAGCAGCTTAATGGAGGCCGGGGAGCTGTTTTTT.

V is TRBV6-5 and J is TRBJ1-2; 8 nucleotides align to TRBD1. The V segment lost 0 bases and the J segment 4 bases; nucleotides outside the gene matches: 4. The CDR3 runs to 15 residues. CDR1 and CDR2 (germline): MNHEY, SVGAGI. The CDR3 DNA follows: TGTGCCAGCAGTTACTCCACAGGGGGTACCTATGGCTACACCTTC. This gives the protein CASSYSTGGTYGYTF.

In its sample, this clone was seen once. The CDR3 DNA reads as TGCGCCAGCAGCTTTTCAGGGGACCCCGAGCCCCAGCATTTT. Its protein product is CASSFSGDPEPQHF. The rearrangement joins TRBV5-1 to TRBJ1-5; D possibly corresponds to TRBD1 (6 bases). The CDR3 is 14 amino acids. Germline V gene sequence: CDR1 SGHRS, CDR2 YFSETQ. V was shortened by 2 bases and J by 8 bases, with 14 bases between the two germline ends.

This clone was found a few times. The V call is TRBV9, the J call TRBJ1-1; D is ambiguous. Germline V CDR1 and CDR2: SGDLS, YYNGEE. The length of the CDR3 is 13 residues. Deletions cut 4 bases from V and 3 bases from J, with 10 bases between. The CDR3 region is CASSLGGHTEAFF. In nucleotides, the CDR3 is TGTGCCAGCAGCCTTGGAGGGCACACTGAAGCTTTCTTT.

The V and J genes are TRBV5-4 and TRBJ2-2; 7 bases are shared with TRBD1. The junction had 6 bases not matched to a gene; V was cut back by 3 bases and J by 4 bases. The CDR3 is 15 amino acids. Germline V gene lookup returns CDR1 SGHNT and CDR2 YYREEE (reference sequence). The CDR3 is CASSWDRRVTGELFF. The CDR3 DNA reads TGTGCCAGCAGCTGGGACAGACGGGTCACCGGGGAGCTGTTTTTT. The variable domain in full, with the rest retrieved from reference TRBV5-4 and TRBJ2-2, is ETGVTQSPTHLIKTRGQQVTLRCSSQSGHNTVSWYQQALGQGPQFIFQYYREEENGRGNFPPRFSGLQFPNYSSELNVNALELDDSALYLCASSWDRRVTGELFFGEGSRLTVL.

This chain links TRBV6-5 with TRBJ1-1; TRBD1 might be the D (5 bases). CDR1 and CDR2 (germline): MNHEY, SVGAGI. CDR3 length: 14 residues. Trimming removed 4 bases at V and 3 bases at J, with 12 bases between. This CDR3 reads CASSWRGGDTEAFF. CDR3 sequence (DNA): TGTGCCAGCAGTTGGCGGGGGGGGGACACTGAAGCTTTCTTT.

The V and J genes are TRBV11-2 and TRBJ2-7; 7 nucleotides align to TRBD1. V was pared by 6 bases and J by 4 bases, with 12 bases of the junction left unmatched. The germline CDR1 and CDR2 sequences are SGHAT and FQNNGV. The CDR3 contains 15 residues. CDR3 DNA sequence: TGTGCCAGCAGGCGTATCCGGGACAGTCGGTACGAGCAGTACTTC. This encodes CASRRIRDSRYEQYF. Together with reference TRBV11-2 and TRBJ2-7, the CDR3 gives the full variable domain: EAGVAQSPRYKIIEKRQSVAFWCNPISGHATLYWYQQILGQGPKLLIQFQNNGVVDDSQLPKDRFSAERLKGVDSTLKIQPAKLEDSAVYLCASRRIRDSRYEQYFGPGTRLTVT.

The genes are TRBV19 and TRBJ1-2; D gene uncertain. Per the germline V gene, CDR1 is LNHDA and CDR2 is SQIVND (reference sequence). The CDR3 totals 15 residues. V was clipped by 7 bases and J by 5 bases, with 20 bases between them. In DNA, the CDR3 is TGTGCCAGTACTGAGAACGGGCGGACGTTTTATGGCTACACCTTC. It translates to CASTENGRTFYGYTF.